This T cell receptor beta chain was found in a study of OX40 agonist ivuxolimab in advanced cancers. The method was immunoSEQ multiplex PCR; TCRdb's version includes in-frame clones alone and lacks a portion of them. This sample has 57,000 or so clones, with more than 85% found just once. The CDR3 loop spans 10 amino acids. V lost 6 bases, J lost 7 bases, and 10 bases lay in between. Looked up from germline, CDR1 is SQVTM and CDR2 is ANQGSEA. This sequence joins TRBV29-1 and TRBJ2-7; D uncertain. The starting material was CD4+ or CD8+ T cells sorted from blood, obtained in a trial of the OX40 agonist ivuxolimab. This clonotype originated in an adult with an advanced solid tumor such as melanoma, head and neck, liver or kidney cancer. The CDR3 sequence: CSVTGREQYF. The CDR3 bases are TGCAGCGTGACGGGTCGGGAGCAGTACTTC.